Below, 15 T cell receptor beta chains from the same sample are listed, as sequenced in a study of Ad26.COV2.S vaccination and SARS-CoV-2 variants. This table comes from immunoSEQ multiplex PCR, and its TCRdb copy is limited to in-frame clones, with some not included. Seen here are 350,000 to 500,000 clones, approximately 89% observed once, and the top ten hold 2.5% to 3%. As for treatment: around 19 received Ad26.COV2.S at low or high dose, single or two shots; about five received placebo; per-sample allocation not given. Collection of samples fell on day 63 after the first vaccine or placebo injection. This sample comprised peripheral blood, obtained in a trial of Ad26.COV2.S vaccine versus placebo. These receptors were collected from a person aged 18-65 years who received the Ad26.COV2.S COVID-19 vaccine or a placebo.

This chain joins TRBV5-1 and TRBJ2-4, with TRBD2 matching 9 bases. The length of the CDR3 is 17 residues. Germline trimming cut 0 bases from V and 1 base from J; bases unmatched to any gene: 5. Germline CDR1 reads SGHRS; CDR2 reads YFSETQ. The CDR3 region is CASSLAPSGVAKNIQYF. CDR3 sequence (DNA): TGCGCCAGCAGCTTGGCACCTAGCGGGGTGGCCAAAAACATTCAGTACTTC.

The DNA for the CDR3 is TGTGCCACCAGCAGGTCCTATAACAGGGCGAGTGGCACTGAAGCTTTCTTT. Protein: CATSRSYNRASGTEAFF. The chain uses TRBV15 and TRBJ1-1; D is perhaps TRBD1 (6 bases). Trimming shortened V by 3 bases and J by 4 bases, and 21 bases separated the two germline ends. The CDR3 sequence is 17 residues long. Per germline, CDR1 LNHNV and CDR2 YYDKDF (reference sequence).

This rearrangement joins TRBV5-1 to TRBJ1-6, with a tentative D call TRBD1 (6 bases). The CDR3 spans 14 residues. With 0 bases removed from V and 6 bases from J, the gap between germline ends came to 7 bases. Germline CDR1 and CDR2: SGHRS and YFSETQ. In DNA form, the CDR3 reads TGCGCCAGCAGCTTGGACAGGGCTAATTCACCCCTCCACTTT. Encoded protein: CASSLDRANSPLHF.

This rearrangement joins TRBV7-8 to TRBJ2-5, with 12 bases lining up with TRBD2. In germline, CDR1 is SGHVS, CDR2 FQNEAQ. The V segment lost 4 bases and the J segment 4 bases; nucleotides outside the gene matches: 10. The CDR3 spans 17 residues. The DNA for the CDR3 is TGTGCCAGCAGCTCGCTGACTAGCGGGAGAGGGATAGAGACCCAGTACTTC. It specifies CASSSLTSGRGIETQYF. The whole variable domain, remainder taken from reference TRBV7-8 and TRBJ2-5, is GAGVSQSPRYKVAKRGQDVALRCDPISGHVSLFWYQQALGQGPEFLTYFQNEAQLDKSGLPSDRFFAERPEGSVSTLKIQRTQQEDSAVYLCASSSLTSGRGIETQYFGPGTRLLVL.

The J gene is TRBJ1-2, the V gene TRBV28; 9 positions agree with TRBD1. Germline lookup yields CDR1 MDHEN and CDR2 SYDVKM. The CDR3 runs 14 residues. V was pared by 6 bases and J by 7 bases, with 9 bases of the junction left unmatched. The CDR3 sequence is CASRGRGQGSGYTF. CDR3 in DNA: TGTGCCAGCAGGGGAAGGGGACAGGGCTCTGGCTACACCTTC.

CDR3 bases: TGTGCCAGCACCCCCGGTTGGACAGGGGTGCATGAGCAGTTCTTC. Amino acid sequence: CASTPGWTGVHEQFF. The J gene is TRBJ2-1, the V gene TRBV13, with 9 nucleotides matching TRBD1. Trimming removed 7 bases from V and 8 bases from J; junction bases left unmatched: 12. The CDR3 is made up of 15 amino acids. Germline values: CDR1 PRHDT, CDR2 FYEKMQ (reference sequence).

The chain has TRBV21-1 and TRBJ1-2; the D call in the table, TRBD1, was not verified against the DNA. TRBV21-1 is an annotated pseudogene. This CDR3 contains 13 residues. CDR3 loop: CASSTNQGIGYTF. CDR3 DNA: TGTGCCAGCAGCACCAACCAGGGGATAGGCTACACCTTC.

This rearrangement joins TRBV28 to TRBJ1-2; D may be TRBD1 (6 bases). The CDR3 is 14 amino acids. Trimming stripped 5 bases from V and 5 bases from J, with 15 bases between. CDR1 and CDR2 from the germline V gene are MDHEN and SYDVKM. CDR3 DNA sequence: TGTGCCAGCAGTCCGGCCGACAGGCAATATGGCTACACCTTC. It translates to CASSPADRQYGYTF.

This clone has just one count. The chain uses TRBV3-1 (or the pseudogene TRBV3-2) and TRBJ2-1; 7 bases are shared with TRBD2. Germline V gene data show CDR1 as LGHDT and CDR2 as YNNKEL (reference sequence). With V trimmed by 3 bases and J by 3 bases, 17 bases remained unmatched. This CDR3 comprises 19 residues. CDR3 in DNA: TGTGCCAGCAGCCATGCAATAAGCGTTCAGAGGGAGGGCTACAATGAGCAGTTCTTC. Its translation is CASSHAISVQREGYNEQFF.

The rearrangement links TRBV6-6 to TRBJ1-1, with TRBD1 matching over 9 bases. The CDR3 sequence is 17 residues long. The trim removed 5 bases at V and 3 bases at J, leaving 13 bases unmatched. CDR1 is MNHNY and CDR2 is SVGAGI in the germline V gene (reference sequence). The CDR3 DNA reads TGTGCCAGCAGTCGACAGGGGGTTTGGAGTTGGGACACTGAAGCTTTCTTT. This gives the protein CASSRQGVWSWDTEAFF.

This clone was seen just once. The chain recombines TRBV7-9 with TRBJ1-2; the D gene is possibly TRBD1 (5 bases). Deletions cut 5 bases from V and 7 bases from J, with 14 bases between. The CDR3 extends over 13 amino acids. Germline V gene data show CDR1 as SEHNR and CDR2 as FQNEAQ (reference sequence). This chain's CDR3 is CASSRTPLSGYTF. The CDR3 DNA follows: TGTGCCAGCAGCCGGACACCTCTGTCTGGCTACACCTTC.

The V and J genes are TRBV5-5 and TRBJ1-4; no reliable D call. The length of the CDR3 is 14 residues. V lost 4 bases and J 8 bases, leaving 15 bases between the germline ends. Germline assignment: CDR1 SGHKS and CDR2 YYEKEE (reference sequence). The CDR3 loop is CASSPPWAREKLFF. The CDR3 coding sequence is TGTGCCAGCAGCCCCCCGTGGGCCCGGGAAAAACTGTTTTTT.

This chain links TRBV6-2 or TRBV6-3 with TRBJ1-1, with unresolved D. V gave up 3 bases and J gave up 5 bases, with 16 bases separating them. The CDR3 is 15 amino acids. CDR1 is MNHEY, CDR2 SVGEGT, per germline. The CDR3 sequence: CASSYFEAKATEAFF. The CDR3 DNA sequence: TGTGCCAGCAGTTATTTTGAGGCCAAAGCGACTGAAGCTTTCTTT.

This chain links TRBV7-2 with TRBJ2-3, with D unresolved. Trimming removed 5 bases at V and 5 bases at J, with 8 bases between. This CDR3 spans 12 amino acids. The germline V gene encodes CDR1 SGHTA and CDR2 FQGNSA. Written as DNA, the CDR3 is TGTGCCAGCAGCCGAGACGTAGATACGCAGTATTTT. Its translation: CASSRDVDTQYF.

The chain employs TRBV6-5 and TRBJ1-1; D may be TRBD1 (5 bases). V lost 6 bases, J lost 4 bases, and 18 bases lay in between. This CDR3 spans 15 amino acids. Germline V gene sequence: CDR1 MNHEY, CDR2 SVGAGI. The CDR3 is CASRLGRAGRTEAFF. The CDR3 bases are TGTGCCAGCAGGCTGGGACGTGCAGGGCGCACTGAAGCTTTCTTT.